Sequencing of this T cell receptor (beta chain) was carried out in a study of CD8+ T cells in alopecia areata. Study background: Tofacitinib ran 6 to 18 months, followed by 6 months off drug.

The treatment: oral pan-JAK inhibitor, 5-10 mg twice daily. The germline gives CDR1 LGHNA, CDR2 YSLEER. CDR3 length: 15 amino acids. V was cut by 0 bases and J by 7 bases, with 13 bases left in between. Extracted RNA was reverse transcribed, and the resulting cDNA served as sequencing template. Produced via immunoSEQ multiplex PCR; TCRdb's table is partial and in-frame only. This sample has under 150,000 clones, with approximately 55% found just once. The sequences come from CD4+ T cells sorted from blood, collected at week 24, from a patient treated with tofacitinib. This receptor was obtained from a human donor with alopecia areata. The chain uses TRBV4-3 and TRBJ2-4; D gene ambiguous. CDR3 in amino acids: CASSQDPSVGNIQYF. Here the CDR3 DNA reads TGCGCCAGCAGCCAAGATCCGAGTGTGGGGAACATTCAGTACTTC.